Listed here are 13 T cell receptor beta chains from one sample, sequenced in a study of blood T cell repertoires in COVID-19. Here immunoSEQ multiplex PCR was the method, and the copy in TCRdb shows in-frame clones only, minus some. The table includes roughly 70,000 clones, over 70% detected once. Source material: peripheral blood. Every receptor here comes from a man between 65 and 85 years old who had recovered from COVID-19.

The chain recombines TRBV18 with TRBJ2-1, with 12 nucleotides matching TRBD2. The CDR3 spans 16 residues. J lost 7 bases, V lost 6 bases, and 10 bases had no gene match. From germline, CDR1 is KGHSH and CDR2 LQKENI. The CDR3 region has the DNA TGTGCCAGCTCCCCCGAACTAGCGGGAGGTTGGAATGAGCAGTTCTTC. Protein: CASSPELAGGWNEQFF.

The CDR3 sequence is CAWRSDGAGGSYGYTF. As DNA, the CDR3 is TGTGCCTGGAGGAGCGACGGGGCTGGAGGGAGCTATGGCTACACCTTC. The chain links TRBV30 to TRBJ1-2, with D possibly matching TRBD1 (5 bases). CDR3 length equals 16 residues. V was cut by 3 bases and J by 4 bases, with 21 bases left in between. CDR1 and CDR2 from the germline V gene are GTSNPN and SVGIG (reference sequence).

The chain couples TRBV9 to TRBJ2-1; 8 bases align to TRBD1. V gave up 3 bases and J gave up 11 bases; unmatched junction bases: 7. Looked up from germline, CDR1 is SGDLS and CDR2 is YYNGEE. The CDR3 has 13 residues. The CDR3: CASSARGQDKQFF. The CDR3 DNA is TGTGCCAGCAGCGCAAGGGGACAGGACAAGCAGTTCTTC.

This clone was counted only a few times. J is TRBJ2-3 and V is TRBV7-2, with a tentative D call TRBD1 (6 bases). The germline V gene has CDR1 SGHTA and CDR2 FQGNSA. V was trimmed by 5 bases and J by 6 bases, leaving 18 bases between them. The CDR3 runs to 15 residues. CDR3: CASSPGQWLSDTQYF. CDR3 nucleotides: TGTGCCAGCAGCCCCGGACAGTGGCTTTCCGATACGCAGTATTTT.

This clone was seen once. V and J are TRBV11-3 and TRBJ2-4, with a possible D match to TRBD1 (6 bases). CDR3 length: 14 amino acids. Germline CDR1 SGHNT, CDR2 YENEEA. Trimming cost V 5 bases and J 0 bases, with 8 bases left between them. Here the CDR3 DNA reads TGTGCCAGCAGCCCAGGGGTAGCCAAAAACATTCAGTACTTC. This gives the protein CASSPGVAKNIQYF.

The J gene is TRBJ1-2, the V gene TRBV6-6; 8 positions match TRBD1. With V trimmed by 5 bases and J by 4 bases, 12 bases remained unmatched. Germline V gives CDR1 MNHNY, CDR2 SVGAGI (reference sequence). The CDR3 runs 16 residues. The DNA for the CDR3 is TGTGCCAGCAGTAAGACAGGGGATAGCCGGGTCTATGGCTACACCTTC. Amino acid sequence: CASSKTGDSRVYGYTF.

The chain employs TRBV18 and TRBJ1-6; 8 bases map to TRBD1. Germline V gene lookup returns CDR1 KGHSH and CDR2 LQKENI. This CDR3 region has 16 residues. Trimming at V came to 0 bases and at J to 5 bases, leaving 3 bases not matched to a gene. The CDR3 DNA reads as TGTGCCAGCTCACCACCCAACAGGGGGAATAATTCACCCCTCCACTTT. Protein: CASSPPNRGNNSPLHF.

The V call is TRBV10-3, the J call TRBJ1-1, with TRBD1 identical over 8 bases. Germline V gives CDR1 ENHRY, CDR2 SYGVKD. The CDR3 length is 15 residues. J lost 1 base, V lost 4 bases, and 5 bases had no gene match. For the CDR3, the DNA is TGTGCCATCAGTGCAGACAGGGGCCCGAACACTGAAGCTTTCTTT. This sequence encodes CAISADRGPNTEAFF.

The CDR3, as DNA: TGTGCCAGTAGTTCCAACAGGGGGGGTATGAACACTGAAGCTTTCTTT. Amino acid sequence: CASSSNRGGMNTEAFF. The V and J genes are TRBV19 and TRBJ1-1, with TRBD1 matching 8 bases. J lost 0 bases, V lost 5 bases, and 8 bases had no gene match. CDR3 size: 16 residues. Germline assignment: CDR1 LNHDA and CDR2 SQIVND (reference sequence).

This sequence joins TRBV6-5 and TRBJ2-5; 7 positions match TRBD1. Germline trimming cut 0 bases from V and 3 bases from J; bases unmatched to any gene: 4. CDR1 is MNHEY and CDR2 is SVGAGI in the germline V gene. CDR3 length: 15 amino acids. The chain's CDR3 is CASSYSGQGEETQYF. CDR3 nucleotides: TGTGCCAGCAGTTACTCAGGGCAGGGGGAAGAGACCCAGTACTTC.

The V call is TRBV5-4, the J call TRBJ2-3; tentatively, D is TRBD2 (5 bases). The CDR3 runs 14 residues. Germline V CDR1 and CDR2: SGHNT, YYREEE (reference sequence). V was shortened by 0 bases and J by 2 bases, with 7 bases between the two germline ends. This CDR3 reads CASSLDGNTDTQYF. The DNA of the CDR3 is TGTGCCAGCAGCTTGGACGGGAACACAGATACGCAGTATTTT.

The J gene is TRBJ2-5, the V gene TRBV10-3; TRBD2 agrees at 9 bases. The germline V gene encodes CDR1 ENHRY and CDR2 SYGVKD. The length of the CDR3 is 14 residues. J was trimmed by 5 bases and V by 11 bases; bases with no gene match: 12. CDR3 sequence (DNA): TGTGCCTCCTCAGCGGCGGGACTAGCTGAGACCCAGTACTTC. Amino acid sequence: CASSAAGLAETQYF.

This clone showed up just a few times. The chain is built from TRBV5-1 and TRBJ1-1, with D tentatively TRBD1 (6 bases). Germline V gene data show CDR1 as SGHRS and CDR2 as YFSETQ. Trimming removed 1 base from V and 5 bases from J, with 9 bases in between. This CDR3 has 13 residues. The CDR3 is CASSLRGGTEAFF. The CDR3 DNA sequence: TGCGCCAGCAGCTTGCGAGGGGGTACTGAAGCTTTCTTT.